Below are 5 T cell receptor beta chains sequenced from a single sample in a study of T cells expressing NK-cell markers. TCRdb processed the 5' RACE reads again and assigns one entry to each CDR3 protein, with no DNA. The sample includes several thousand distinct CDR3 sequences. Sequences were obtained from blood T cells: a sorted CD56 or NKG2C T cell subset, CD4+ or CD8+ T cells, or bulk PBMC T cells (not recorded which). These receptors all come from a man between 18 and 35 years old in good health.

V gene TRBV15 combines with J gene TRBJ1-4. Germline assignment: CDR1 LNHNV and CDR2 YYDKDF (reference sequence). The CDR3 sequence is 14 residues long. CDR3 sequence: CATKYGLANEKLFF. The full variable domain, rest sourced from reference TRBV15 and TRBJ1-4, is DAMVIQNPRYQVTQFGKPVTLSCSQTLNHNVMYWYQQKSSQAPKLLFHYYDKDFNNEADTPDNFQSRRPNTSFCFLDIRSPGLGDTAMYLCATKYGLANEKLFFGSGTQLSVL.

The chain uses TRBV7-9 and TRBJ1-5. The V gene's germline CDR1 is SEHNR and CDR2 FQNEAQ (reference sequence). The CDR3 loop spans 16 amino acids. Here the CDR3 reads CASSLGFSNSNQPQHF.

This chain uses TRBV5-6 with TRBJ2-1; TCRdb returns TRBD1, unconfirmable since there is no DNA. Germline lookup yields CDR1 SGHDT and CDR2 YYEEEE. The CDR3 consists of 17 residues. CDR3 residues: CASSLAARESSYNEQFF.

The chain is built from TRBV11-2 and TRBJ1-5; the TCRdb D gene call, TRBD1, has no DNA to confirm it. This CDR3 spans 16 amino acids. Germline V gene sequence: CDR1 SGHAT, CDR2 FQNNGV. The CDR3 spells CASSLGQGWSNQPQHF. Full variable domain (missing parts from reference TRBV11-2 and TRBJ1-5): EAGVAQSPRYKIIEKRQSVAFWCNPISGHATLYWYQQILGQGPKLLIQFQNNGVVDDSQLPKDRFSAERLKGVDSTLKIQPAKLEDSAVYLCASSLGQGWSNQPQHFGDGTRLSIL.

The chain uses TRBV20-1 and TRBJ1-2; TCRdb proposes TRBD1, but this gene call is untestable without DNA. This CDR3 region has 14 residues. The germline V gene has CDR1 DFQATT and CDR2 SNEGSKA (reference sequence). The CDR3 is CSARHTGTGPGYTF.